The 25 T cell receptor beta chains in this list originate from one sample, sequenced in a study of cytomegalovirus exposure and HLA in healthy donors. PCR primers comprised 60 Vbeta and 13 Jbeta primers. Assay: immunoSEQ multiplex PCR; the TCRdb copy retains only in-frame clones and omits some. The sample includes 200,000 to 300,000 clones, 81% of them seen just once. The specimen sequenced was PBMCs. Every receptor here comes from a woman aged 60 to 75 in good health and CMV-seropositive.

Here the CDR3 DNA reads TGTGCCACTGGCGGACAGGGGTTGAACGAGCAGTACTTC. This translates into CATGGQGLNEQYF. The chain recombines TRBV6-1 with TRBJ2-7, with 9 bases fitting TRBD1. Germline values: CDR1 MNHNS, CDR2 SASEGT. CDR3 size: 13 residues. Trimming took 10 bases from V and 5 from J; bases not matched to a gene: 9.

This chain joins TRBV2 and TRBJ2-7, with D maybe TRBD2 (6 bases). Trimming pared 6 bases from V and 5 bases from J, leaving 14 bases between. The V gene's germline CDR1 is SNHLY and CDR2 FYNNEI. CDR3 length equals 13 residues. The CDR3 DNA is TGTGCCAGCAGCAGGGACTCGGGGGACGAGCAGTACTTC. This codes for CASSRDSGDEQYF. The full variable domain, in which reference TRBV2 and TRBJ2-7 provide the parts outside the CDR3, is EPEVTQTPSHQVTQMGQEVILRCVPISNHLYFYWYRQILGQKVEFLVSFYNNEISEKSEIFDDQFSVERPDGSNFTLKIRSTKLEDSAMYFCASSRDSGDEQYFGPGTRLTVT.

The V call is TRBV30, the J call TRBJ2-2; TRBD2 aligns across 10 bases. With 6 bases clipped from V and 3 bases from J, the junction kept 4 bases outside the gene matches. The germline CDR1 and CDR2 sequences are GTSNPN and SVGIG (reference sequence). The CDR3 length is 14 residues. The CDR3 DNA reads TGTGCCTGCGCTAGCGGGAGACACACCGGGGAGCTGTTTTTT. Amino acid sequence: CACASGRHTGELFF.

CDR3 protein: CAISEPDRHTDTQYF. For the CDR3, the DNA is TGTGCCATCAGTGAACCCGACAGACACACAGATACGCAGTATTTT. The rearrangement uses TRBV10-3 and TRBJ2-3; D is possibly TRBD1 (5 bases). Germline-derived CDR1 and CDR2 are ENHRY and SYGVKD. Trimming cost V 3 bases and J 2 bases, with 12 bases left between them. The length of the CDR3 is 15 residues.

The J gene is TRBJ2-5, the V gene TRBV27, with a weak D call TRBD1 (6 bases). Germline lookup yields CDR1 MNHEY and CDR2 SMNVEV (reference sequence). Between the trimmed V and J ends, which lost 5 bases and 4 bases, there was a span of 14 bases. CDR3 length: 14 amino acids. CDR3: CASSLTGRRETQYF. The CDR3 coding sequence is TGTGCCAGCAGTCTAACAGGGCGCCGAGAGACCCAGTACTTC.

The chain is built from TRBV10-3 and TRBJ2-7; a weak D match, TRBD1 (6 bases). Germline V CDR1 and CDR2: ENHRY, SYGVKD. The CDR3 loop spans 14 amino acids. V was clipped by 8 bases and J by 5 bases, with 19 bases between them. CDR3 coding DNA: TGTGCCATCGGCGACTCTTACAGGGCCCACGAGCAGTACTTC. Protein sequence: CAIGDSYRAHEQYF.

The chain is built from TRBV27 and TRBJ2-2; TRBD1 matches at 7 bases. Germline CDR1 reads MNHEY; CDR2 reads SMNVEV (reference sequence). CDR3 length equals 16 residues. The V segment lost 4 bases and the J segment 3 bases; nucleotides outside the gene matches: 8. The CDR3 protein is CASSSGQAWHTGELFF. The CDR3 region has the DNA TGTGCCAGCAGTTCCGGACAGGCTTGGCACACCGGGGAGCTGTTTTTT.

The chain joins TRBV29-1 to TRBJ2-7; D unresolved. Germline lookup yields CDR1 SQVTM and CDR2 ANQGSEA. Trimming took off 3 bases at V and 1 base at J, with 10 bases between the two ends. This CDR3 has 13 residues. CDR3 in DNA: TGCAGCGTTGAGAGTTCGAGATCCTACGAGCAGTACTTC. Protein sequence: CSVESSRSYEQYF.

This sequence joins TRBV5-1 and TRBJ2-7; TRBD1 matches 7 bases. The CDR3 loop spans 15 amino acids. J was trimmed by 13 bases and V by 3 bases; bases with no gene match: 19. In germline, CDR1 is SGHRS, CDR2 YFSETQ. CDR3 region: CASSSTPDRDDRIYF. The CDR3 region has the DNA TGCGCCAGCAGCTCGACCCCTGACAGGGACGATAGGATTTACTTC. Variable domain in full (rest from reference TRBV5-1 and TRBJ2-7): KAGVTQTPRYLIKTRGQQVTLSCSPISGHRSVSWYQQTPGQGLQFLFEYFSETQRNKGNFPGRFSGRQFSNSRSEMNVSTLELGDSALYLCASSSTPDRDDRIYFGPGTRLTVT.

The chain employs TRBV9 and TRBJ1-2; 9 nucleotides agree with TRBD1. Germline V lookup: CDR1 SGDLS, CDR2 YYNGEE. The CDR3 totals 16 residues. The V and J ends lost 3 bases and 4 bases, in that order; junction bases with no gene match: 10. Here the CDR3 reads CASSGPYRTGVYGYTF. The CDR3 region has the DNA TGTGCCAGCAGCGGTCCCTACCGGACAGGGGTCTATGGCTACACCTTC.

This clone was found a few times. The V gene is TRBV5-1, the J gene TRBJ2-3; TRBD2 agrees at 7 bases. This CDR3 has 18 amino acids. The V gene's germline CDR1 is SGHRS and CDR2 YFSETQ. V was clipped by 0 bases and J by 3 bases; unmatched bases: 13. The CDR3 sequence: CASSLVGTSGIGTDTQYF. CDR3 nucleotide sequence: TGCGCCAGCAGCTTGGTTGGGACCAGCGGGATAGGGACAGATACGCAGTATTTT.

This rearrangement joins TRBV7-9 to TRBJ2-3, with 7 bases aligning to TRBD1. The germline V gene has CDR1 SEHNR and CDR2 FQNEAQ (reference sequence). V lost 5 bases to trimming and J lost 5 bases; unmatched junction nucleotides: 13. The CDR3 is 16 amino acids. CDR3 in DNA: TGTGCCAGCAGCCCCCGGGACACTCGGGACAGAGATACGCAGTATTTT. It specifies CASSPRDTRDRDTQYF.

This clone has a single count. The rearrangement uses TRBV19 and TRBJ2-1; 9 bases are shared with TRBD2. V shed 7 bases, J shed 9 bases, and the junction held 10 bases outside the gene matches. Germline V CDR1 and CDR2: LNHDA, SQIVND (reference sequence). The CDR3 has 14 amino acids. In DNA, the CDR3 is TGTGCCAGTAAGCCTGGCGGGAGGGCCGGTGAGCAGTTCTTC. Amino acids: CASKPGGRAGEQFF. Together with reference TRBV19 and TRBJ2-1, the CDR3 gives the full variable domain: DGGITQSPKYLFRKEGQNVTLSCEQNLNHDAMYWYRQDPGQGLRLIYYSQIVNDFQKGDIAEGYSVSREKKESFPLTVTSAQKNPTAFYLCASKPGGRAGEQFFGPGTRLTVL.

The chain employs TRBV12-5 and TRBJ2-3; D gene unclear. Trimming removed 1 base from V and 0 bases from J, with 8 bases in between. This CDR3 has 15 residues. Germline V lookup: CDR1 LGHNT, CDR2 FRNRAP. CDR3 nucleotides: TGTGCTAGTGGTTTGGCGTGGCTTAGCACAGATACGCAGTATTTT. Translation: CASGLAWLSTDTQYF.

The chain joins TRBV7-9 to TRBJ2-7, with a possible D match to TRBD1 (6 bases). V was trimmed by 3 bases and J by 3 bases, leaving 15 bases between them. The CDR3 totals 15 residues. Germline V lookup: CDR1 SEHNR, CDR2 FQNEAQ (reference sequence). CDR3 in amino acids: CASSFPIQGFYEQYF. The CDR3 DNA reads TGTGCCAGCAGCTTTCCCATACAGGGCTTCTACGAGCAGTACTTC.

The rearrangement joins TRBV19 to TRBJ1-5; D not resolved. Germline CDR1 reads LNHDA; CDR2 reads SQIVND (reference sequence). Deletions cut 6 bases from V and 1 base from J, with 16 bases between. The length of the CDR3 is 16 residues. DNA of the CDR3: TGTGCCAGTAGGCCCGGAGGGCCCGGGAGCAATCAGCCCCAGCATTTT. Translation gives CASRPGGPGSNQPQHF.

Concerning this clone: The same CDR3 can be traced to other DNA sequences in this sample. In DNA, the CDR3 is TGCGCCAGCAGCGCACCAGGGGAAGCTTTCTTT. Translating gives CASSAPGEAFF. The chain employs TRBV5-1 and TRBJ1-1; a weak D match, TRBD1 (5 bases). The V and J ends lost 4 bases and 8 bases respectively, with 9 bases between them. Germline CDR1 reads SGHRS; CDR2 reads YFSETQ. The CDR3 covers 11 residues. Full variable domain (missing parts from reference TRBV5-1 and TRBJ1-1): KAGVTQTPRYLIKTRGQQVTLSCSPISGHRSVSWYQQTPGQGLQFLFEYFSETQRNKGNFPGRFSGRQFSNSRSEMNVSTLELGDSALYLCASSAPGEAFFGQGTRLTVV.

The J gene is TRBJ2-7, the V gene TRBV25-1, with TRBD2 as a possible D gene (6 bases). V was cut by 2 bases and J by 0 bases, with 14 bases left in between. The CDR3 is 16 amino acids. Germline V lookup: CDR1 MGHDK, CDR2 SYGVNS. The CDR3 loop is CASSEGVREHSYEQYF. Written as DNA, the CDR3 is TGTGCCAGCAGTGAAGGGGTCCGGGAGCACTCCTACGAGCAGTACTTC.

CDR3 sequence: CASRGQALVNQPQHF. For the CDR3, the DNA is TGCGCCAGCAGGGGGCAGGCCCTTGTCAATCAGCCCCAGCATTTT. The chain joins TRBV10-2 to TRBJ1-5; the D gene is possibly TRBD1 (5 bases). The ends were cut back, 6 bases at V and 3 bases at J, with 15 bases in the middle. Germline V gene data show CDR1 as WSHSY and CDR2 as SAAADI. CDR3 length: 15 amino acids.

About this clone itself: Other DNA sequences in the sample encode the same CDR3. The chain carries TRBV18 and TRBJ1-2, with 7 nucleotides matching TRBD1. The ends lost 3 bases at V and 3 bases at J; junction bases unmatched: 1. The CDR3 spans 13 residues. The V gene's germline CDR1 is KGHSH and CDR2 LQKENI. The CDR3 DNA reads TGTGCCAGCTCACCCGGGACAGACTATGGCTACACCTTC. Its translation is CASSPGTDYGYTF.

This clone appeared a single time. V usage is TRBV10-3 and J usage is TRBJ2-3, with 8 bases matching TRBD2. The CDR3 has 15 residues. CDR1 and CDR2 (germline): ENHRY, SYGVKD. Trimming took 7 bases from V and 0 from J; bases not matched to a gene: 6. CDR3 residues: CAITPSGGSTDTQYF. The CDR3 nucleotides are TGTGCCATCACTCCAAGCGGGGGAAGCACAGATACGCAGTATTTT.

The CDR3 DNA reads as TGTGCCAGCAGCCCCGGTCGGGGGTATAATAACTATGGCTACACCTTC. This gives the protein CASSPGRGYNNYGYTF. The chain joins TRBV7-2 to TRBJ1-2, with D perhaps matching TRBD1 (5 bases). Trimming took off 5 bases at V and 1 base at J, with 17 bases between the two ends. Germline V CDR1 and CDR2: SGHTA, FQGNSA. The CDR3 is made up of 16 amino acids. The full variable domain, with the rest looked up from reference TRBV7-2 and TRBJ1-2, is GAGVSQSPSNKVTEKGKDVELRCDPISGHTALYWYRQSLGQGLEFLIYFQGNSAPDKSGLPSDRFSAERTGGSVSTLTIQRTQQEDSAVYLCASSPGRGYNNYGYTFGSGTRLTVV.

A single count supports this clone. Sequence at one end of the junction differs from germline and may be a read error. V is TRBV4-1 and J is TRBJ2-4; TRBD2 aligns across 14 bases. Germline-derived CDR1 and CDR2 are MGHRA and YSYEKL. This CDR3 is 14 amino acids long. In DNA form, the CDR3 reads TGCGCCAGCAGCCACGCCGGGACTAGCGGGAGAGTGAACTTC. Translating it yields CASSHAGTSGRVNF.

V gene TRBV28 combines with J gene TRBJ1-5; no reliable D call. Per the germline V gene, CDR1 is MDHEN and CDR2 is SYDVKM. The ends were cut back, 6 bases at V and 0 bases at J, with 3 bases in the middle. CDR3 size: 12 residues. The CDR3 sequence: CASSYSNQPQHF. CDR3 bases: TGTGCCAGCAGCTATAGCAATCAGCCCCAGCATTTT.

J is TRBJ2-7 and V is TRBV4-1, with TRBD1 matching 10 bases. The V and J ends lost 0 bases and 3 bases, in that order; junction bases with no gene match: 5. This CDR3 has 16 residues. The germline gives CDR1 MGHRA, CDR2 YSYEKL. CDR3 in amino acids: CASSQEGGTGDYEQYF. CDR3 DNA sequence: TGCGCCAGCAGCCAAGAGGGAGGGACAGGGGACTACGAGCAGTACTTC.